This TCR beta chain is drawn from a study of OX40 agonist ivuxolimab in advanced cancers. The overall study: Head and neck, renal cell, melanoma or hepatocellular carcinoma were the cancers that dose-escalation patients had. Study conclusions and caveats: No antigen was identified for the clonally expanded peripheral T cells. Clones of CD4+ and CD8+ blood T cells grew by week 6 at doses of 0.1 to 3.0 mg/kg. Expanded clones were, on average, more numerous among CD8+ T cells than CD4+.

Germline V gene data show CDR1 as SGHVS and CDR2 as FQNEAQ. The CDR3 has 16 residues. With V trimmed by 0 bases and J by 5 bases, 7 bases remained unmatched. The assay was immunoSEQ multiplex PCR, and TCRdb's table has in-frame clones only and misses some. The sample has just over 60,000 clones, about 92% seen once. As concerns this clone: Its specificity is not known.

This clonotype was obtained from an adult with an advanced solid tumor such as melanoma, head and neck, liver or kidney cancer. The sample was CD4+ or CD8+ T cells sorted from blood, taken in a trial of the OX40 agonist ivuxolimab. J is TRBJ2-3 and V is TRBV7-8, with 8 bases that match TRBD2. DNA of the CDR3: TGTGCCAGCAGCTTAGCCCCGGGGGGGGGCGGAGATACGCAGTATTTT. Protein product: CASSLAPGGGGDTQYF.